What follows are 22 T cell receptor beta chains derived from one specimen sequenced in a study of control samples from healthy donors and cancer patients. Profiling relied on immunoSEQ multiplex PCR, and the TCRdb table lists in-frame clones only, not all of them. Of some 110,000 clones listed, 83% are singletons. Sequences were obtained from blood. The receptor source for this set is a woman aged 45-65 years in good health.

The genes are TRBV19 and TRBJ2-7, with 7 nucleotides matching TRBD2. The germline V gene encodes CDR1 LNHDA and CDR2 SQIVND (reference sequence). J lost 6 bases, V lost 5 bases, and 7 bases had no gene match. This CDR3 is 13 amino acids long. The CDR3 spells CASSPSGVGEQYF. DNA of the CDR3: TGTGCCAGTAGTCCGAGCGGGGTTGGCGAGCAGTACTTC.

This clone appeared once. J is TRBJ2-6 and V is TRBV6-6; TRBD2 aligns across 8 bases. This CDR3 has 16 residues. V lost 7 bases and J lost 0; bases outside the gene matches: 5. Germline V CDR1 and CDR2: MNHNY, SVGAGI (reference sequence). Here the CDR3 reads CASTAGVSSGANVLTF. The CDR3 nucleotides are TGTGCCAGCACAGCGGGAGTCAGCTCTGGGGCCAACGTCCTGACTTTC.

The V gene is TRBV7-8, the J gene TRBJ2-7; D gene unclear. Trimming took off 3 bases at V and 5 bases at J, with 11 bases between the two ends. CDR1 and CDR2 from the germline V gene are SGHVS and FQNEAQ. The CDR3 sequence is 13 residues long. The CDR3 coding sequence is TGTGCCAGCAGCTTCACCCCAAACGACGAGCAGTACTTC. Translation: CASSFTPNDEQYF.

This clone was detected a few times. The chain is built from TRBV5-4 and TRBJ2-5; D might be TRBD1 (5 bases). Looked up from germline, CDR1 is SGHNT and CDR2 is YYREEE (reference sequence). The V gene lost 4 bases and the J gene lost 1 base, with 14 bases spanning the gap. CDR3 size: 15 residues. The CDR3 loop is CASSHTTDPQETQYF. The CDR3 DNA reads as TGTGCCAGCAGCCATACGACAGATCCCCAAGAGACCCAGTACTTC. The full variable domain, rest sourced from reference TRBV5-4 and TRBJ2-5, is ETGVTQSPTHLIKTRGQQVTLRCSSQSGHNTVSWYQQALGQGPQFIFQYYREEENGRGNFPPRFSGLQFPNYSSELNVNALELDDSALYLCASSHTTDPQETQYFGPGTRLLVL.

The chain links TRBV19 to TRBJ1-2, with D perhaps TRBD1 (6 bases). With 3 bases removed from V and 2 bases from J, the gap between germline ends came to 7 bases. CDR1 LNHDA and CDR2 SQIVND come from the germline V gene (reference sequence). This CDR3 is 13 amino acids long. CDR3 region: CASSMQGNYGYTF. The CDR3 bases are TGTGCCAGTAGTATGCAGGGGAACTATGGCTACACCTTC.

V usage is TRBV27 and J usage is TRBJ2-1; D remains ambiguous. V gave up 3 bases and J gave up 1 base, with 16 bases separating them. The germline V gene has CDR1 MNHEY and CDR2 SMNVEV (reference sequence). This CDR3 is built from 17 residues. The CDR3, as DNA: TGTGCCAGCAGTTTTGGTGTCTCCTCCGGTTCCTACAATGAGCAGTTCTTC. Protein sequence: CASSFGVSSGSYNEQFF.

The chain carries TRBV4-3 and TRBJ2-5, with 7 bases matching TRBD2. This CDR3 is built from 14 residues. Germline values: CDR1 LGHNA, CDR2 YSLEER. V lost 4 bases, J lost 2 bases, and 4 bases stayed unmatched. CDR3 in amino acids: CASSRALAQETQYF. The CDR3 DNA follows: TGCGCCAGCAGCCGCGCACTAGCGCAAGAGACCCAGTACTTC.

The rearrangement uses TRBV5-8 and TRBJ2-5; D might be TRBD1 or TRBD2, each matching 5 bases. Germline CDR1 and CDR2: SGHTS and YDEGEE. There are 13 residues in the CDR3. Trimming stripped 4 bases from V and 1 base from J, with 8 bases between. This CDR3 reads CASSRDVQETQYF. DNA for the CDR3: TGTGCCAGCAGCCGGGACGTCCAAGAGACCCAGTACTTC.

The CDR3 DNA reads TGTGCCAGCTCCCGGACTAGCAGGATCTACAATGAGCAGTTCTTC. Its protein product is CASSRTSRIYNEQFF. V usage is TRBV6-5 and J usage is TRBJ2-1, with TRBD2 matching over 8 bases. The CDR3 spans 15 residues. V lost 8 bases to trimming and J lost 3 bases; unmatched junction nucleotides: 9. CDR1 and CDR2 from the germline V gene are MNHEY and SVGAGI.

This clone was recorded only once. The chain links TRBV4-2 to TRBJ2-3; a possible D gene is TRBD1 (5 bases). The germline V and J ends were trimmed by 0 bases and 7 bases, with 8 bases remaining between them. The CDR3 spans 13 residues. In germline, CDR1 is LGHNA, CDR2 YNFKEQ. CDR3 nucleotide sequence: TGTGCCAGCAGCCAAGACAGGGCAAATACGCAGTATTTT. This encodes CASSQDRANTQYF.

This clone has only a few counts. The chain has TRBV2 and TRBJ2-4; D is perhaps TRBD1 (6 bases). The V gene lost 4 bases and the J gene lost 9 bases, with 13 bases spanning the gap. The CDR3 consists of 13 residues. Germline V gene data show CDR1 as SNHLY and CDR2 as FYNNEI. The CDR3 loop reads CASSVGQGTIQYF. The CDR3 region has the DNA TGTGCCAGCAGTGTTGGGCAGGGGACCATTCAGTACTTC. The full variable domain, completed using reference TRBV2 and TRBJ2-4, is EPEVTQTPSHQVTQMGQEVILRCVPISNHLYFYWYRQILGQKVEFLVSFYNNEISEKSEIFDDQFSVERPDGSNFTLKIRSTKLEDSAMYFCASSVGQGTIQYFGAGTRLSVL.

This clone was observed a single time. The genes are TRBV4-3 and TRBJ2-3; TRBD2 agrees at 10 bases. Trimming cost V 0 bases and J 4 bases; bases outside gene matches: 10. The germline V gene has CDR1 LGHNA and CDR2 YSLEER. The CDR3 loop spans 18 amino acids. CDR3 sequence: CASSQDYSLAGPPDTQYF. DNA for the CDR3: TGCGCCAGCAGCCAAGATTATTCACTAGCGGGACCCCCAGATACGCAGTATTTT.

The chain links TRBV6-2 or TRBV6-3 to TRBJ1-5; possible D gene TRBD1, 6 bases. There are 15 residues in the CDR3. The ends were cut back, 6 bases at V and 2 bases at J, with 14 bases in the middle. Germline CDR1 reads MNHEY; CDR2 reads SVGEGT. For the CDR3, the DNA is TGTGCCAGCAGCAGGACGACAGGCGGCAATCAGCCCCAGCATTTT. Amino acids: CASSRTTGGNQPQHF.

The J gene is TRBJ1-6, the V gene TRBV18, with 7 bases that match TRBD1. The germline V gene encodes CDR1 KGHSH and CDR2 LQKENI. The junction had 6 bases not matched to a gene; V was cut back by 8 bases and J by 2 bases. The CDR3 loop spans 15 amino acids. The CDR3 sequence: CASQTGTAYNSPLHF. In DNA form, the CDR3 reads TGTGCCAGCCAAACAGGGACAGCCTATAATTCACCCCTCCACTTT.

This rearrangement joins TRBV21-1 to TRBJ2-7; whether TRBD2, the table's D call, matches the DNA was not checked. TRBV21-1 is deemed a pseudogene. CDR3 length equals 20 residues. CDR3 in DNA: TGTGCCAGCAGCAAAGAGGGCAGAGGATATGGGACTAGCGGGCGGAACGAGCAGTACTTC. Protein: CASSKEGRGYGTSGRNEQYF.

This chain links TRBV11-2 with TRBJ1-2; possibly TRBD1 for D (6 bases). Trimming cost V 4 bases and J 2 bases, with 8 bases left between them. Germline CDR1 and CDR2: SGHAT and FQNNGV. The CDR3 length is 13 residues. This CDR3 is CASSSDRNYGYTF. The CDR3 region has the DNA TGTGCCAGCAGCTCGGACAGAAACTATGGCTACACCTTC. Full variable domain (outside the CDR3, taken from reference TRBV11-2 and TRBJ1-2): EAGVAQSPRYKIIEKRQSVAFWCNPISGHATLYWYQQILGQGPKLLIQFQNNGVVDDSQLPKDRFSAERLKGVDSTLKIQPAKLEDSAVYLCASSSDRNYGYTFGSGTRLTVV.

This rearrangement joins TRBV14 to TRBJ1-2; 7 bases are a match to TRBD1. V shed 1 base and J 3 bases; nucleotides not matched to a gene: 8. Germline assignment: CDR1 SGHDN and CDR2 FVKESK. The CDR3 loop spans 16 amino acids. The CDR3 sequence: CASSQVLGQVDYGYTF. CDR3 DNA: TGTGCCAGCAGCCAAGTTCTCGGACAGGTCGACTATGGCTACACCTTC.

The rearrangement joins TRBV27 to TRBJ1-4; TRBD1 is a possible D gene (5 bases). CDR1 MNHEY and CDR2 SMNVEV come from the germline V gene (reference sequence). The length of the CDR3 is 14 residues. The V end lost 3 bases, the J end lost 7 bases, and 12 bases lay between the germline ends. The CDR3 DNA reads as TGTGCCAGCAGTTTCTCGGGGCTCGCTGAAAAACTGTTTTTT. It specifies CASSFSGLAEKLFF.

The chain joins TRBV7-9 to TRBJ2-2; maybe TRBD1 (6 bases). Trimming took off 6 bases at V and 2 bases at J, with 16 bases between the two ends. CDR3 size: 16 residues. CDR1 SEHNR and CDR2 FQNEAQ come from the germline V gene (reference sequence). The CDR3 loop is CASRPDARGNTGELFF. CDR3 DNA: TGTGCCAGCAGACCTGACGCCAGGGGAAACACCGGGGAGCTGTTTTTT.

This chain uses TRBV5-5 with TRBJ1-1; 9 nucleotides agree with TRBD1. This CDR3 region has 18 residues. Germline lookup yields CDR1 SGHKS and CDR2 YYEKEE (reference sequence). V lost 3 bases, J lost 0 bases, and 12 bases stayed unmatched. The DNA for the CDR3 is TGTGCCAGCAGCTCGTATTACCGGGACAGGGTTCTGAACACTGAAGCTTTCTTT. Encoded protein: CASSSYYRDRVLNTEAFF.

V usage is TRBV29-1 and J usage is TRBJ1-3; D is uncertain. The CDR3 sequence is 13 residues long. V was clipped by 5 bases and J by 2 bases, with 10 bases between them. CDR1 is SQVTM and CDR2 is ANQGSEA in the germline V gene. CDR3 nucleotide sequence: TGCAGCGTTCGTCCAGGAACTGGAAACACCATATATTTT. This encodes CSVRPGTGNTIYF. The full variable domain, its missing parts supplied by reference TRBV29-1 and TRBJ1-3, is SAVISQKPSRDICQRGTSLTIQCQVDSQVTMMFWYRQQPGQSLTLIATANQGSEATYESGFVIDKFPISRPNLTFSTLTVSNMSPEDSSIYLCSVRPGTGNTIYFGEGSWLTVV.

This chain joins TRBV19 and TRBJ1-2; no clear D. This CDR3 is built from 18 residues. V was shortened by 3 bases and J by 0 bases, with 20 bases between the two germline ends. In germline, CDR1 is LNHDA, CDR2 SQIVND (reference sequence). CDR3 coding DNA: TGTGCCAGTAGTATCGAGGCTGGGAGTTCCTCAGCTAACTATGGCTACACCTTC. It encodes CASSIEAGSSSANYGYTF.